The 12 T cell receptor beta chains below all came from one sample that was sequenced in a study of identical twins listed by TCRdb under 2016. Library creation used 5' RACE. The reads were generated on an Illumina HiSeq 2000. TCRdb trimmed public reads at Q25 via fastp, called clones via MiXCR and kept in-frame beta chains. Each entry merges the rows of one CDR3 protein and shows their most common DNA and genes. The sample yields around 690,000 distinct CDR3 sequences; about 20% were counted once. The ten biggest clones cover 4% to 5.5% of the sample. The same sample was also used in a study of T cells expressing NK-cell markers.

Sequenced sample: PBMCs. The receptors were sampled from a woman aged 18-29 years in good health.

This clonotype has a count of ten or more. The rearrangement uses TRBV24-1 and TRBJ2-5, with TRBD1 matching 9 bases. CDR1 is KGHDR, CDR2 SFDVKD, per germline. The V and J ends lost 3 bases and 4 bases, in that order; junction bases with no gene match: 5. The CDR3 has 15 amino acids. CDR3 sequence reads: CATSDPGQGGETQYF. CDR3 bases: TGTGCCACCAGTGATCCGGGACAGGGTGGAGAGACCCAGTACTTC.

This clonotype was detected a few times. The genes are TRBV11-2 and TRBJ2-7; 7 positions match TRBD2. This CDR3 comprises 15 residues. Trimming removed 6 bases from V and 0 bases from J; junction bases left unmatched: 8. Germline CDR1 and CDR2: SGHAT and FQNNGV. The CDR3: CASSFGTGGSYEQYF. The CDR3 DNA reads TGTGCCAGCAGTTTTGGGACGGGGGGCTCCTACGAGCAGTACTTC. Based on the CDR3 plus reference TRBV11-2 and TRBJ2-7, the full variable domain is EAGVAQSPRYKIIEKRQSVAFWCNPISGHATLYWYQQILGQGPKLLIQFQNNGVVDDSQLPKDRFSAERLKGVDSTLKIQPAKLEDSAVYLCASSFGTGGSYEQYFGPGTRLTVT.

The chain has TRBV7-8 and TRBJ2-3; D remains ambiguous. The CDR3 spans 14 residues. The germline V gene encodes CDR1 SGHVS and CDR2 FQNEAQ. Trimming pared 1 base from V and 2 bases from J, leaving 7 bases between. This chain's CDR3 is CASSLGFDTDTQYF. CDR3 coding DNA: TGTGCCAGCAGCTTAGGCTTCGACACAGATACGCAGTATTTT.

Many counts were recorded for this clonotype. V and J are TRBV29-1 and TRBJ2-3, with a tentative D call TRBD1 (6 bases). This CDR3 is built from 17 residues. CDR1 SQVTM and CDR2 ANQGSEA come from the germline V gene. V dropped 0 bases and J dropped 1 base, with 17 bases sitting between them. CDR3 in amino acids: CSVEEESQGIGTDTQYF. CDR3 nucleotide sequence: TGCAGCGTTGAAGAAGAGTCCCAGGGGATCGGCACAGATACGCAGTATTTT.

The genes are TRBV6-4 and TRBJ2-1; D is perhaps TRBD1 (6 bases). V shed 6 bases and J shed 7 bases, with 16 bases lying between them. CDR1 is MRHNA, CDR2 SNTAGT, per germline. The length of the CDR3 is 14 residues. The CDR3 spells CASRPEWGLNEQFF. The CDR3 DNA is TGTGCCAGCAGGCCCGAATGGGGGCTTAATGAGCAGTTCTTC.

This clonotype showed up many times. The V and J genes are TRBV24-1 and TRBJ2-5; possibly TRBD1 or TRBD2 for D (5 bases each). CDR1 is KGHDR, CDR2 SFDVKD, per germline. CDR3 length: 12 amino acids. The V and J ends lost 9 bases and 7 bases respectively, with 14 bases between them. The CDR3 is CATQSDGGTQYF. For the CDR3, the DNA is TGTGCCACCCAATCGGATGGGGGGACCCAGTACTTC.

J is TRBJ2-7 and V is TRBV20-1; D tentatively reads TRBD1 or TRBD2 (5 bases each). Germline V lookup: CDR1 DFQATT, CDR2 SNEGSKA (reference sequence). Trimming removed 2 bases at V and 3 bases at J, with 17 bases between. The CDR3 has 15 residues. The CDR3 loop reads CSARLSGTRGYEQYF. DNA of the CDR3: TGCAGTGCTAGACTATCAGGGACCCGGGGCTACGAGCAGTACTTC.

V gene TRBV6-5 combines with J gene TRBJ2-5; no clear D. The CDR3 is 10 amino acids. V lost 5 bases and J 14 bases, leaving 12 bases between the germline ends. Germline CDR1 reads MNHEY; CDR2 reads SVGAGI. The DNA for the CDR3 is TGTGCCAGCAGTCCACACCCCGGTTACTTC. Protein: CASSPHPGYF.

In nucleotides, the CDR3 is TGTGCCAGCAGCTCGACAGTAATGAACACTGAAGCTTTCTTT. Protein sequence: CASSSTVMNTEAFF. The chain has TRBV7-9 and TRBJ1-1; maybe TRBD1 (5 bases). CDR3 size: 14 residues. V was shortened by 4 bases and J by 0 bases, with 9 bases between the two germline ends. CDR1 is SEHNR, CDR2 FQNEAQ, per germline (reference sequence).

This clonotype was counted a few times. The V gene is TRBV5-1, the J gene TRBJ1-1; D unresolved. V lost 0 bases and J lost 4, with 10 bases in between. Germline V CDR1 and CDR2: SGHRS, YFSETQ. CDR3 length: 14 residues. The chain's CDR3 is CASSLGVGFTEAFF. CDR3 sequence (DNA): TGCGCCAGCAGCTTGGGGGTCGGGTTCACTGAAGCTTTCTTT.

The gene calls are TRBV6-1 and TRBJ2-1; 9 nucleotides agree with TRBD2. V was pared by 10 bases and J by 4 bases, with 11 bases of the junction left unmatched. The CDR3 has 15 residues. Germline-derived CDR1 and CDR2 are MNHNS and SASEGT. CDR3 DNA sequence: TGTGCCACTACCCGAACTAGCGGGCTATACAATGAGCAGTTCTTC. Its translation: CATTRTSGLYNEQFF.

This clonotype was detected only a few times. The CDR3 spells CASSERTSGGFRSYNEQFF. CDR3 sequence (DNA): TGTGCCAGCAGCGAAAGGACTAGCGGGGGTTTCCGCTCCTACAATGAGCAGTTCTTC. The V call is TRBV7-6, the J call TRBJ2-1; 13 bases fit TRBD2. This CDR3 has 19 amino acids. V was pared by 5 bases and J by 0 bases, with 10 bases of the junction left unmatched. The germline V gene has CDR1 SGHVS and CDR2 FNYEAQ.